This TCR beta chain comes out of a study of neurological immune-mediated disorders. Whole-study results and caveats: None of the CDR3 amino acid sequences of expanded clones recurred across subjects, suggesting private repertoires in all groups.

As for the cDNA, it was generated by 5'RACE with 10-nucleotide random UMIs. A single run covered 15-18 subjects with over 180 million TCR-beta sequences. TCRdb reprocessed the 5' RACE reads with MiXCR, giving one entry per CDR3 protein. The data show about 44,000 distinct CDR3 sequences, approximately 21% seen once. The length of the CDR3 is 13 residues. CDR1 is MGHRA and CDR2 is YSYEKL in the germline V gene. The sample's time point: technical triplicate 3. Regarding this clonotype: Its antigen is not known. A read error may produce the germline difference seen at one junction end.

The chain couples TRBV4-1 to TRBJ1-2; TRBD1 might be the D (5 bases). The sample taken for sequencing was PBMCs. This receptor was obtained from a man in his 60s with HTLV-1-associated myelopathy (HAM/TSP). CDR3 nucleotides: TGCACCAGCAGCCTCCAGGGAAACTATGTCTACACCTTC. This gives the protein CTSSLQGNYVYTF.